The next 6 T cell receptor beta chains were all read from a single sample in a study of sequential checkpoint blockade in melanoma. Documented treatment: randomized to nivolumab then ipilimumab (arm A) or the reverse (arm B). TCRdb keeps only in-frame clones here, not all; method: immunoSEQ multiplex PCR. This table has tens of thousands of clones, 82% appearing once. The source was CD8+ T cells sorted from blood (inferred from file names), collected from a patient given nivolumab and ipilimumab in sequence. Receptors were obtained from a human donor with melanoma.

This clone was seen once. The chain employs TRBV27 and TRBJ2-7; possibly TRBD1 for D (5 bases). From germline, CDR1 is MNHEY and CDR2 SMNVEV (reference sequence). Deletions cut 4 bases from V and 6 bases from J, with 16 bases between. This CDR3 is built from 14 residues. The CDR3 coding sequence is TGTGCCAGCAGTTCCCTAAGGGGCATCGTCGAGCAGTACTTC. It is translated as CASSSLRGIVEQYF.

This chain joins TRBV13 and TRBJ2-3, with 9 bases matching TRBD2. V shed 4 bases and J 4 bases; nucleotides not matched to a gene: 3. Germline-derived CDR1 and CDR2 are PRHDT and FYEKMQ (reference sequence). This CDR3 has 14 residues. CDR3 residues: CASSSRLAADTQYF. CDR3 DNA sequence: TGTGCCAGCAGCTCAAGACTAGCGGCAGATACGCAGTATTTT.

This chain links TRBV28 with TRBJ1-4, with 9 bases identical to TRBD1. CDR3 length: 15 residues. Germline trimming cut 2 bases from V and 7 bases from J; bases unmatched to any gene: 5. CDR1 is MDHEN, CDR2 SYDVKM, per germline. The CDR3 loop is CASSLVGQGGEKLFF. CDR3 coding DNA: TGTGCCAGCAGTTTAGTGGGACAGGGAGGTGAAAAACTGTTTTTT.

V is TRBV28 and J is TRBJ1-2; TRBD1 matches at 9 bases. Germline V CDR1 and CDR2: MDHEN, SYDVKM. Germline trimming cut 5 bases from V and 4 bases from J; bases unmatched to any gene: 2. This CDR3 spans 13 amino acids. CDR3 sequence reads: CASSPGQGYGYTF. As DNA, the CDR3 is TGTGCCAGCAGTCCGGGACAGGGCTATGGCTACACCTTC.

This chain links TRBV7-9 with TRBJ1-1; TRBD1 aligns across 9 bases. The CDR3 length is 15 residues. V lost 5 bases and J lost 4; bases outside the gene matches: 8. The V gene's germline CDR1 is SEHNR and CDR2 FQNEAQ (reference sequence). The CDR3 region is CASSPFRDRVTEAFF. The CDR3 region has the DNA TGTGCCAGCAGCCCTTTCCGGGACAGGGTCACTGAAGCTTTCTTT.

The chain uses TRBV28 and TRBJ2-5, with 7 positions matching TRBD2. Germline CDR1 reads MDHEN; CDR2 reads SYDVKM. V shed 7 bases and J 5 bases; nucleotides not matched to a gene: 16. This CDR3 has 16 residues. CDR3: CASIMREPHRRETQYF. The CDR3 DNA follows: TGTGCCAGCATAATGCGGGAGCCCCATCGGCGGGAGACCCAGTACTTC.